Presented here are 29 T cell receptor beta chains from one specimen sequenced in a study of cytomegalovirus exposure and HLA in healthy donors. Both 60 Vbeta primers and 13 Jbeta primers went into the PCR. The data were produced by immunoSEQ multiplex PCR, yet TCRdb's version contains in-frame clones alone and is incomplete. This table holds approximately 150,000 clones, roughly 79% found once. Source material: PBMCs. The receptors come from a man aged 25-45 years in good health and CMV-seronegative.

This chain connects TRBV15 to TRBJ1-5, with 11 bases matching TRBD1. Looked up from germline, CDR1 is LNHNV and CDR2 is YYDKDF (reference sequence). V shed 3 bases and J 8 bases; nucleotides not matched to a gene: 12. CDR3 length: 17 residues. This chain's CDR3 is CATSSSGTGGFGEPQHF. The CDR3 bases are TGTGCCACCAGCAGCTCCGGGACAGGGGGTTTTGGGGAGCCCCAGCATTTT. Combining the CDR3 with reference TRBV15 and TRBJ1-5 gives the whole variable domain DAMVIQNPRYQVTQFGKPVTLSCSQTLNHNVMYWYQQKSSQAPKLLFHYYDKDFNNEADTPDNFQSRRPNTSFCFLDIRSPGLGDTAMYLCATSSSGTGGFGEPQHFGDGTRLSIL.

The gene calls are TRBV2 and TRBJ2-3; a weak D match, TRBD1 (6 bases). Germline CDR1 SNHLY, CDR2 FYNNEI. The CDR3 covers 15 residues. Trimming pared 7 bases from V and 0 bases from J, leaving 14 bases between. The CDR3 loop reads CASTLQGISTDTQYF. In DNA, the CDR3 is TGTGCCAGCACATTACAGGGAATTAGCACAGATACGCAGTATTTT.

This clone was seen more than once but under ten times. This sequence joins TRBV30 and TRBJ2-5, with 9 bases that match TRBD2. The germline V gene encodes CDR1 GTSNPN and CDR2 SVGIG (reference sequence). Trimming at V came to 3 bases and at J to 5 bases, leaving 7 bases not matched to a gene. The CDR3 extends over 14 amino acids. CDR3 protein: CAWRGGGGRETQYF. In DNA, the CDR3 is TGTGCCTGGAGGGGCGGGGGGGGCCGTGAGACCCAGTACTTC.

The CDR3 region is CASSFPGISYEQYF. The CDR3 bases are TGTGCCAGCAGCTTTCCGGGGATCTCCTACGAGCAGTACTTC. The rearrangement joins TRBV7-2 to TRBJ2-7; TRBD2 might be the D (5 bases). The CDR3 runs to 14 residues. V dropped 3 bases and J dropped 0 bases, with 9 bases sitting between them. The germline gives CDR1 SGHTA, CDR2 FQGNSA.

V usage is TRBV27 and J usage is TRBJ2-2; D may be TRBD2 (7 bases). The CDR3 sequence is 16 residues long. Germline V gives CDR1 MNHEY, CDR2 SMNVEV (reference sequence). Deletions cut 7 bases from V and 6 bases from J, with 21 bases between. CDR3 sequence reads: CASTWGGLFVPGELFF. CDR3 in DNA: TGTGCCAGCACCTGGGGGGGGCTATTCGTGCCCGGGGAGCTGTTTTTT.

This rearrangement joins TRBV18 to TRBJ2-7, with a weak D call TRBD1 (6 bases). The CDR3 is made up of 12 amino acids. From germline, CDR1 is KGHSH and CDR2 LQKENI. V lost 6 bases, J lost 8 bases, and 14 bases lay in between. CDR3 residues: CASSTGNAQQYF. The CDR3 nucleotides read TGTGCCAGCTCCACAGGGAACGCGCAGCAGTACTTC. The variable domain in full, completed from reference TRBV18 and TRBJ2-7, reads NAGVMQNPRHLVRRRGQEARLRCSPMKGHSHVYWYRQLPEEGLKFMVYLQKENIIDESGMPKERFSAEFPKEGPSILRIQQVVRGDSAAYFCASSTGNAQQYFGPGTRLTVT.

Concerning this clone: The sample has other DNA sequences that encode this CDR3 too. The rearrangement joins TRBV4-1 to TRBJ2-5; D may be TRBD1 (6 bases). The CDR3 extends over 13 amino acids. V gave up 4 bases and J gave up 4 bases, with 10 bases separating them. CDR1 and CDR2 from the germline V gene are MGHRA and YSYEKL. CDR3 region: CASSLGTLETQYF. The CDR3, as DNA: TGCGCCAGCAGCCTCGGGACATTAGAGACCCAGTACTTC.

The chain recombines TRBV30 with TRBJ1-1, with 9 bases that match TRBD1. The CDR3 has 13 amino acids. The trim removed 8 bases at V and 5 bases at J, leaving 9 bases unmatched. CDR1 and CDR2 (germline): GTSNPN, SVGIG (reference sequence). The CDR3 coding sequence is TGTGCCCGAAACAGGGGGCGCGGGACTGAAGCTTTCTTT. It encodes CARNRGRGTEAFF. Full variable domain (remainder filled in from reference TRBV30 and TRBJ1-1): SQTIHQWPATLVQPVGSPLSLECTVEGTSNPNLYWYRQAAGRGLQLLFYSVGIGQISSEVPQNLSASRPQDRQFILSSKKLLLSDSGFYLCARNRGRGTEAFFGQGTRLTVV.

CDR3 nucleotide sequence: TGTGCCAGCGTCGACAGGGGTGGCACAGATACGCAGTATTTT. It yields the protein CASVDRGGTDTQYF. The chain uses TRBV6-1 and TRBJ2-3; 8 bases match TRBD1. The CDR3 is 14 residues long. Germline assignment: CDR1 MNHNS and CDR2 SASEGT. Losses at the gene ends were 8 bases for V and 1 base for J; bases not matched to a gene: 5.

CDR3 sequence reads: CATSRGPGETQYF. CDR3 nucleotides: TGTGCCACCAGCAGAGGGCCGGGAGAGACCCAGTACTTC. V is TRBV15 and J is TRBJ2-5; D remains ambiguous. V lost 1 base to trimming and J lost 4 bases, with 7 bases between them. From germline, CDR1 is LNHNV and CDR2 YYDKDF (reference sequence). The length of the CDR3 is 13 residues.

V and J are TRBV11-2 and TRBJ2-7, with a possible D match to TRBD1 (6 bases). CDR1 and CDR2 from the germline V gene are SGHAT and FQNNGV. The germline V and J ends were trimmed by 1 base and 6 bases, with 19 bases remaining between them. The CDR3 has 16 residues. CDR3 in amino acids: CASSLVQGRGSSEQYF. The CDR3 DNA follows: TGTGCCAGCAGCTTAGTCCAGGGCAGGGGTTCTTCCGAGCAGTACTTC.

J is TRBJ1-5 and V is TRBV28; D remains unclear. The V gene's germline CDR1 is MDHEN and CDR2 SYDVKM. The CDR3 spans 15 residues. Trimming left V 6 bases short and J 0 bases short, with 12 bases between. CDR3 nucleotide sequence: TGTGCCAGCAGGGGCTGGGGAGCTAGCAATCAGCCCCAGCATTTT. Translation gives CASRGWGASNQPQHF.

The chain uses TRBV30 and TRBJ1-5, with 8 nucleotides matching TRBD1. Germline values: CDR1 GTSNPN, CDR2 SVGIG (reference sequence). V shed 7 bases, J shed 2 bases, and the junction held 7 bases outside the gene matches. This CDR3 is built from 14 residues. CDR3 protein: CAYRGGSGNQPQHF. The CDR3 DNA reads as TGTGCCTACAGGGGGGGTTCGGGCAATCAGCCCCAGCATTTT.

This clone was observed a handful of times. The CDR3 DNA sequence: TGTGCCAGCGGACTAGGTGGGGCTGGCAATCAGCCCCAGCATTTT. It translates to CASGLGGAGNQPQHF. The V and J genes are TRBV7-8 and TRBJ1-5; D perhaps matches TRBD1 (5 bases). This CDR3 has 15 residues. Germline values: CDR1 SGHVS, CDR2 FQNEAQ. V dropped 8 bases and J dropped 2 bases, with 16 bases sitting between them.

The chain uses TRBV27 and TRBJ1-6; D remains unclear. The germline CDR1 and CDR2 sequences are MNHEY and SMNVEV (reference sequence). Trimming cost V 3 bases and J 7 bases, with 22 bases left between them. There are 18 residues in the CDR3. In nucleotides, the CDR3 is TGTGCCAGCAGTTTTCTTTTCGGCCAGCCCGGGTCAAATTCACCCCTCCACTTT. This sequence encodes CASSFLFGQPGSNSPLHF.

V is TRBV28 and J is TRBJ2-7, with 9 bases fitting TRBD2. V lost 7 bases and J lost 6; bases outside the gene matches: 13. The CDR3 contains 15 residues. Germline CDR1 is MDHEN and CDR2 is SYDVKM. The CDR3 is CASNLGREGHCEQYF. The CDR3 coding sequence is TGTGCCAGCAACCTCGGGCGGGAGGGTCACTGCGAGCAGTACTTC.

The chain links TRBV30 to TRBJ2-7; the D gene is possibly TRBD2 (7 bases). The ends were cut back, 0 bases at V and 5 bases at J, with 20 bases in the middle. The germline V gene encodes CDR1 GTSNPN and CDR2 SVGIG (reference sequence). There are 16 residues in the CDR3. The CDR3 nucleotides are TGTGCCTGGAGTGTCCCAAGGGGGGGAGGGATGCACGAGCAGTACTTC. This codes for CAWSVPRGGGMHEQYF.

This chain joins TRBV7-9 and TRBJ1-4; D not certain. Trimming cost V 5 bases and J 8 bases, with 9 bases left between them. The CDR3 consists of 12 residues. In germline, CDR1 is SEHNR, CDR2 FQNEAQ (reference sequence). For the CDR3, the DNA is TGTGCCAGCAGCCACAGCCTGGAAAAACTGTTTTTT. It translates to CASSHSLEKLFF. The variable domain in full, completed from reference TRBV7-9 and TRBJ1-4, reads DTGVSQNPRHKITKRGQNVTFRCDPISEHNRLYWYRQTLGQGPEFLTYFQNEAQLEKSRLLSDRFSAERPKGSFSTLEIQRTEQGDSAMYLCASSHSLEKLFFGSGTQLSVL.

The chain employs TRBV6-6 and TRBJ1-2; TRBD1 agrees at 7 bases. Germline CDR1 MNHNY, CDR2 SVGAGI (reference sequence). Unmatched junction bases numbered 12, after V lost 5 bases and J lost 3 bases. The CDR3 runs to 16 residues. CDR3 region: CASSPRPDRVYYGYTF. In DNA form, the CDR3 reads TGTGCCAGCAGTCCTAGGCCCGACAGGGTATACTATGGCTACACCTTC.

This clone turned up a few times. The chain joins TRBV27 to TRBJ1-5, with D possibly TRBD1 on 5 matching bases. V shed 2 bases and J shed 0 bases, with 8 bases lying between them. The CDR3 runs 15 residues. In germline, CDR1 is MNHEY, CDR2 SMNVEV (reference sequence). As DNA, the CDR3 is TGTGCCAGCAGTTTAGGGGGGTATAGCAATCAGCCCCAGCATTTT. Protein product: CASSLGGYSNQPQHF.

V usage is TRBV28 and J usage is TRBJ1-2; D may be TRBD1 (5 bases). Germline V gene lookup returns CDR1 MDHEN and CDR2 SYDVKM. The CDR3 runs 15 residues. V was pared by 6 bases and J by 3 bases, with 17 bases between. For the CDR3, the DNA is TGTGCCAGCAGGGGTCCCGGGACGGGAGACTATGGCTACACCTTC. Translated, it gives CASRGPGTGDYGYTF.

J is TRBJ2-7 and V is TRBV4-3; 12 nucleotides align to TRBD2. Germline loops: CDR1 LGHNA, CDR2 YSLEER. There are 15 residues in the CDR3. The trim removed 2 bases at V and 2 bases at J, leaving 1 base unmatched. In DNA form, the CDR3 reads TGCGCCAGCAGCCAACTAGCGGGGGGGCCCTACGAGCAGTACTTC. It specifies CASSQLAGGPYEQYF.

In nucleotides, the CDR3 is TGTGCCAGAAGCTGGCCCCCAGGAACTAATGAAAAACTGTTTTTT. Its protein is CARSWPPGTNEKLFF. The V gene is TRBV7-5, the J gene TRBJ1-4; the table's D call, TRBD1, was not checked against the DNA. TRBV7-5 is tagged as a pseudogene. The CDR3 contains 15 residues.

The chain links TRBV4-1 to TRBJ1-1, with no clear D. The V end was cut by 0 bases, the J end by 2 bases, with 13 bases between. CDR1 MGHRA and CDR2 YSYEKL come from the germline V gene. The CDR3 spans 16 residues. The CDR3 region has the DNA TGCGCCAGCAGCCAAGATCTTAGAGGGTTTAACACTGAAGCTTTCTTT. Amino acid sequence: CASSQDLRGFNTEAFF.

V and J are TRBV30 and TRBJ2-2; possible D gene TRBD1, 5 bases. Germline values: CDR1 GTSNPN, CDR2 SVGIG (reference sequence). This CDR3 has 12 amino acids. With 6 bases removed from V and 10 bases from J, the gap between germline ends came to 15 bases. The CDR3 nucleotides read TGTGCCTGCGCCCCAGGGAAAGTGGAGCTGTTTTTT. This codes for CACAPGKVELFF.

The rearrangement joins TRBV5-6 to TRBJ2-1, with D possibly TRBD2 on 6 matching bases. This CDR3 has 13 amino acids. Germline assignment: CDR1 SGHDT and CDR2 YYEEEE. V lost 7 bases, J lost 8 bases, and 16 bases lay in between. CDR3 nucleotides: TGTGCCAGCGCTCAGGCGGGGACTCATGAGCAGTTCTTC. As protein: CASAQAGTHEQFF.

The chain is built from TRBV7-6 and TRBJ2-5, with 7 bases identical to TRBD2. CDR1 and CDR2 (germline): SGHVS, FNYEAQ. The V gene end was trimmed by 4 bases and the J gene end by 5 bases; junction bases not matched to a gene: 4. CDR3 size: 13 residues. In nucleotides, the CDR3 is TGTGCCAGCAGCTGGGGGGGAGTGGAGACCCAGTACTTC. This sequence encodes CASSWGGVETQYF.

As regards this clone: A junction boundary mismatches the germline segment, possibly from a read error. CDR3 in amino acids: CASSFWMAGPQF. In DNA form, the CDR3 reads TGTGCCAGCAGTTTCTGGATGGCAGGTCCTCAGTTC. The rearrangement uses TRBV28 and TRBJ2-7; no definite D call. Looked up from germline, CDR1 is MDHEN and CDR2 is SYDVKM. The CDR3 totals 12 residues.

V usage is TRBV4-1 and J usage is TRBJ2-7; weak D call: TRBD2 (5 bases). CDR1 is MGHRA, CDR2 YSYEKL, per germline. The CDR3 runs to 15 residues. V was cut by 1 base and J by 3 bases, with 13 bases left in between. This CDR3 reads CASSQAPGLLYEQYF. CDR3 nucleotide sequence: TGCGCCAGCAGCCAAGCCCCTGGACTGCTCTACGAGCAGTACTTC.